A single sample is the source of the 11 T cell receptor beta chains below, sequenced in a study of CD8+CD57+ T cells in acquired aplastic anemia. Profiling that covered TCR beta VDJ and CDR3 relied on genomic DNA as its template. TCRdb ran MiXCR on the reads and lists one entry per CDR3 protein. The data contain around 180,000 distinct CDR3 sequences, 64% of them singletons. The sequenced sample was sorted CD4+, CD8+, or CD8+CD57+ T cells (not recorded which) from PBMCs. The receptors here all came from a human donor with severe aplastic anemia or a healthy control (not recorded which).

The V and J genes are TRBV29-1 and TRBJ2-7; 7 bases line up with TRBD2. The CDR3 has 13 residues. CDR1 and CDR2 (germline): SQVTM, ANQGSEA. The trim removed 3 bases at V and 4 bases at J, leaving 6 bases unmatched. The DNA for the CDR3 is TGCAGCGTTGAGGGGGGGACCAGGTACGAGCAGTACTTC. This codes for CSVEGGTRYEQYF.

The gene calls are TRBV10-1 and TRBJ1-5; D is undetermined. Looked up from germline, CDR1 is WNHNN and CDR2 is SYGVQD (reference sequence). Trimming cost V 7 bases and J 0 bases, with 10 bases left between them. The CDR3 contains 14 residues. CDR3 sequence reads: CASNGVYSNQPQHF. CDR3 DNA sequence: TGCGCCAGCAACGGGGTTTATAGCAATCAGCCCCAGCATTTT.

About this clonotype: A read error may produce the germline difference seen at one junction end. The V and J genes are TRBV2 and TRBJ2-5; maybe TRBD2 (6 bases). This CDR3 region has 14 residues. In germline, CDR1 is SNHLY, CDR2 FYNNEI. Written as DNA, the CDR3 is TGTGCCAGCACAGAACGGACTGCGGGATTCTATTTCTATTTC. It specifies CASTERTAGFYFYF. Drawing the rest from reference TRBV2 and TRBJ2-5, the complete variable domain is EPEVTQTPSHQVTQMGQEVILRCVPISNHLYFYWYRQILGQKVEFLVSFYNNEISEKSEIFDDQFSVERPDGSNFTLKIRSTKLEDSAMYFCASTERTAGFYFYFGPGTRLLVL.

V is TRBV10-3 and J is TRBJ1-1, with a possible D match to TRBD1 (5 bases). The CDR3 is made up of 16 amino acids. Germline-derived CDR1 and CDR2 are ENHRY and SYGVKD. Here the CDR3 DNA reads TGTACCACCAGGGCCCATGGACGGATAACGAACACTGAAGCTTTCTTT. It specifies CTTRAHGRITNTEAFF.

J is TRBJ2-5 and V is TRBV19; 7 nucleotides match TRBD2. CDR1 LNHDA and CDR2 SQIVND come from the germline V gene (reference sequence). The CDR3 spans 14 residues. V shed 5 bases and J 7 bases; nucleotides not matched to a gene: 10. As DNA, the CDR3 is TGTGCCAGTAGTCCTTCCCCGGGAGGCCGGACCCAGTACTTC. As protein: CASSPSPGGRTQYF.

This chain links TRBV5-6 with TRBJ1-6, with 8 bases fitting TRBD1. There are 15 residues in the CDR3. CDR1 is SGHDT and CDR2 is YYEEEE in the germline V gene. J lost 8 bases, V lost 4 bases, and 8 bases had no gene match. DNA of the CDR3: TGTGCCAGCAGCCCAGTGACAGGGGCGGATTCACCCCTCCACTTT. Residues: CASSPVTGADSPLHF.

This clonotype was detected many times. The genes are TRBV9 and TRBJ2-5; 9 bases fit TRBD2. Germline lookup yields CDR1 SGDLS and CDR2 YYNGEE. The CDR3 runs to 17 residues. V was pared by 0 bases and J by 4 bases, with 10 bases of the junction left unmatched. The CDR3 region is CASSVVGEAGGVETQYF. The CDR3 bases are TGTGCCAGCAGCGTAGTCGGTGAAGCGGGGGGAGTAGAGACCCAGTACTTC.

V usage is TRBV7-9 and J usage is TRBJ2-7; 7 bases match TRBD2. The CDR3 loop spans 16 amino acids. The trim removed 7 bases at V and 2 bases at J, leaving 14 bases unmatched. In germline, CDR1 is SEHNR, CDR2 FQNEAQ (reference sequence). This CDR3 is CASTSASGLGTYEQYF. CDR3 bases: TGTGCCAGCACCAGTGCTAGCGGCCTGGGAACCTACGAGCAGTACTTC.

The chain carries TRBV24-1 and TRBJ1-2, with unresolved D. V was cut by 5 bases and J by 8 bases, with 20 bases left in between. The CDR3 is 15 residues long. Germline V gene data show CDR1 as KGHDR and CDR2 as SFDVKD. The DNA for the CDR3 is TGTGCCACCAGTGCGACACCCGATAAGAGATGGGGCTACACCTTC. Its protein product is CATSATPDKRWGYTF.

In this sample, this clonotype turned up many times. The chain couples TRBV29-1 to TRBJ2-5; 7 bases fit TRBD2. Germline CDR1 reads SQVTM; CDR2 reads ANQGSEA. V trimming: 6 bases; J trimming: 2 bases; junction bases outside the gene matches: 3. This CDR3 spans 12 amino acids. The CDR3 spells CSVLRGQETQYF. Written as DNA, the CDR3 is TGCAGCGTGCTGCGGGGGCAAGAGACCCAGTACTTC.

This rearrangement joins TRBV19 to TRBJ1-6; D might be TRBD1 (6 bases). This CDR3 comprises 14 residues. CDR1 is LNHDA, CDR2 SQIVND, per germline (reference sequence). The V end was cut by 6 bases, the J end by 10 bases, with 16 bases between. The CDR3: CASSMEGHMSPLHF. CDR3 DNA: TGTGCCAGTAGCATGGAGGGACATATGTCACCCCTCCACTTT.